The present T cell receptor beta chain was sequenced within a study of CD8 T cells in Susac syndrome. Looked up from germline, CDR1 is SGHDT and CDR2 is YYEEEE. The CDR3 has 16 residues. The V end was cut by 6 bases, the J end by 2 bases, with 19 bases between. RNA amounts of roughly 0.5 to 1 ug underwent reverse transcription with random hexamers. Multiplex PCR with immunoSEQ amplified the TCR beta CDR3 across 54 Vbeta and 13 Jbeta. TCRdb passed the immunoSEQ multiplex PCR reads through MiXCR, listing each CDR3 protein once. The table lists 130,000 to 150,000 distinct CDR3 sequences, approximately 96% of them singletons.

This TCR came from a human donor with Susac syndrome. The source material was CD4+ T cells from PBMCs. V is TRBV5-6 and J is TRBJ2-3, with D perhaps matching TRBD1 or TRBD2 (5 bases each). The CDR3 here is CASTGKRGEATDTQYF. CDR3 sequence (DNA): TGTGCCAGCACCGGGAAGAGGGGTGAGGCCACAGATACGCAGTATTTT.